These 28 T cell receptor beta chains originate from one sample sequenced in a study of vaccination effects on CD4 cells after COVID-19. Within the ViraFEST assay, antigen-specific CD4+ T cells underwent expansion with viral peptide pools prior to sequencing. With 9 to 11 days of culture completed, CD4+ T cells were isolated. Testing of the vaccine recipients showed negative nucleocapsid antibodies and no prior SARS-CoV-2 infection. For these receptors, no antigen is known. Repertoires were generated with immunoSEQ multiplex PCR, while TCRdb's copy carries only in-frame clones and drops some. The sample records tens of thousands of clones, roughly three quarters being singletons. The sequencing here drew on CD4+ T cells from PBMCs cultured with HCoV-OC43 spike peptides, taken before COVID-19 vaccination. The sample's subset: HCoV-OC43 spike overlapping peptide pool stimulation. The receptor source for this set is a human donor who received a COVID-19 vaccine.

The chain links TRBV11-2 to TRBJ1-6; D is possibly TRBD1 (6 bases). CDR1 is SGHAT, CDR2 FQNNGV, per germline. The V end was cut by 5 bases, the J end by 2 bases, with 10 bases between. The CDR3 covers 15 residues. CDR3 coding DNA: TGTGCCAGCAGCCTGGACAGAACCTATAATTCACCCCTCCACTTT. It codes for CASSLDRTYNSPLHF.

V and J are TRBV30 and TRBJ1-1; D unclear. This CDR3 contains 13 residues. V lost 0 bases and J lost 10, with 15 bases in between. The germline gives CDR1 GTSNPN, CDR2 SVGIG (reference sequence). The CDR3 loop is CAWSVWQAAGAFF. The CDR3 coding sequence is TGTGCCTGGAGTGTATGGCAGGCGGCAGGAGCTTTCTTT.

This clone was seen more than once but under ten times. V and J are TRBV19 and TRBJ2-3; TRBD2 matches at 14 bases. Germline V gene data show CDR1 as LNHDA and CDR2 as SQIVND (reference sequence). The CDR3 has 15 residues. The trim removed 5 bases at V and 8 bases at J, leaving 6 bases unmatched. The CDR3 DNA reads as TGTGCCAGTAGTCCGACTAGCGGGGGGGCCGGTACGCAGTATTTT. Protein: CASSPTSGGAGTQYF.

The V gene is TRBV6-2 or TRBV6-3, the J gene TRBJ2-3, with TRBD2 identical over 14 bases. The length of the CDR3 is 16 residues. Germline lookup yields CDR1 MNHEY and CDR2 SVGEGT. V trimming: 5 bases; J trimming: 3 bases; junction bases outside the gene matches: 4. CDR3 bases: TGTGCCAGCAGTCCGGGACTAGCGGGGGCAACAGATACGCAGTATTTT. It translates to CASSPGLAGATDTQYF.

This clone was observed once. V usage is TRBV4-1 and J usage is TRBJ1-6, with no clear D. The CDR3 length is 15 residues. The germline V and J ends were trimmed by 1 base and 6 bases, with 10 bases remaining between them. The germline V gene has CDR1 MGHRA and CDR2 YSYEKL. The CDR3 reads CASSQVWLSNSPLHF. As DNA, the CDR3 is TGCGCCAGCAGCCAAGTGTGGCTAAGTAATTCACCCCTCCACTTT.

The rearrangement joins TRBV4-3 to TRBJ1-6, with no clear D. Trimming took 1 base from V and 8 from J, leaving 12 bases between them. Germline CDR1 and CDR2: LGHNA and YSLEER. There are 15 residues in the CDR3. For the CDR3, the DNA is TGCGCCAGCAGCCAAGGGGCAGGTCGTGATTCACCCCTCCACTTT. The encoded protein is CASSQGAGRDSPLHF.

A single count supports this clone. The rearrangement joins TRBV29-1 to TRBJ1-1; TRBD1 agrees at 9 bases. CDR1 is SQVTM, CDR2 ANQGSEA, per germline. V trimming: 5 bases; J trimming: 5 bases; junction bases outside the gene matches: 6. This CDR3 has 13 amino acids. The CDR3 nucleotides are TGCAGCGTTCTTGGACAGGGGATAACTGAAGCTTTCTTT. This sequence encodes CSVLGQGITEAFF. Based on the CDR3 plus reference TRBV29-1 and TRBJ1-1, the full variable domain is SAVISQKPSRDICQRGTSLTIQCQVDSQVTMMFWYRQQPGQSLTLIATANQGSEATYESGFVIDKFPISRPNLTFSTLTVSNMSPEDSSIYLCSVLGQGITEAFFGQGTRLTVV.

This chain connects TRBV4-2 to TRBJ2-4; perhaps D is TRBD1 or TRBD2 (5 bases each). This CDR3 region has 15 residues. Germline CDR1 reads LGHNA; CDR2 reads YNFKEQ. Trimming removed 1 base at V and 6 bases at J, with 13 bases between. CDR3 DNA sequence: TGTGCCAGCAGCCAAGGGAAGGGTGGGGGAAACATTCAGTACTTC. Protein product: CASSQGKGGGNIQYF.

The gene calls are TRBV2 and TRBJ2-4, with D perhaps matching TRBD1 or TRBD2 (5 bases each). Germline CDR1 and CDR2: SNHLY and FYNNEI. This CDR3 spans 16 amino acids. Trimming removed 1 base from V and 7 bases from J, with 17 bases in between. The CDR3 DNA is TGTGCCAGCAGTGAAGTCCGGGACCTATTTGATAACATTCAGTACTTC. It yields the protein CASSEVRDLFDNIQYF.

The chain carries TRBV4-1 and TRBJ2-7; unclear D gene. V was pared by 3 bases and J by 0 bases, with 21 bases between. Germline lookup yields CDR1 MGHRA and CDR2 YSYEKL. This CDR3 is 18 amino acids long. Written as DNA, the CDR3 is TGCGCCAGCAGCCATCCCAGATATTGGTGTCGGCGCTCCTACGAGCAGTACGTC. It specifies CASSHPRYWCRRSYEQYV.

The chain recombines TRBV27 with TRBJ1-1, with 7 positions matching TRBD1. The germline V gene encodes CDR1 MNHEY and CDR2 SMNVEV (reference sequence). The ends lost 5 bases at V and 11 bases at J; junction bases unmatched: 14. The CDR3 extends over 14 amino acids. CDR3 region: CASSTPGRGNEAFF. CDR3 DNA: TGTGCCAGCAGTACGCCGGGCAGGGGGAACGAGGCTTTCTTT.

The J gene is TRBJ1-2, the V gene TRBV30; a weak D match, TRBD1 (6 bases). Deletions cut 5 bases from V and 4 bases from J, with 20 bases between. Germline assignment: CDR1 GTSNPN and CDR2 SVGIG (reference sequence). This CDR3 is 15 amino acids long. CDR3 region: CAWGNPRGRAYGYTF. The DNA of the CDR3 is TGTGCCTGGGGGAACCCCAGGGGAAGGGCCTATGGCTACACCTTC.

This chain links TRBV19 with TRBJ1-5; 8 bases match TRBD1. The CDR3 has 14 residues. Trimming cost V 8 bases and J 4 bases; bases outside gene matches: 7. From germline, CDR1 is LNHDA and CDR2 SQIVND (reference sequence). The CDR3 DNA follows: TGTGCCAGTTTTGGACAGGGTGTAAATCAGCCCCAGCATTTT. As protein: CASFGQGVNQPQHF. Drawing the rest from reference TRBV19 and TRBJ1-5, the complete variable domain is DGGITQSPKYLFRKEGQNVTLSCEQNLNHDAMYWYRQDPGQGLRLIYYSQIVNDFQKGDIAEGYSVSREKKESFPLTVTSAQKNPTAFYLCASFGQGVNQPQHFGDGTRLSIL.

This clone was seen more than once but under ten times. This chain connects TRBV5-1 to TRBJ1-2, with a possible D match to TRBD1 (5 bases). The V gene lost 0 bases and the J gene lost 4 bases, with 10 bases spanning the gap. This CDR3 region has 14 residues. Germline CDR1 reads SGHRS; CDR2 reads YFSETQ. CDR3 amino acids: CASSLERGSYGYTF. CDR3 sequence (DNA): TGCGCCAGCAGCTTGGAACGGGGGTCCTATGGCTACACCTTC.

For the CDR3, the DNA is TGTGCCAGCAGCTTGATTTCCTACGAGCAGTACGTC. This translates into CASSLISYEQYV. The rearrangement uses TRBV5-8 and TRBJ2-7, with unresolved D. Trimming took off 1 base at V and 1 base at J, with 3 bases between the two ends. The CDR3 is 12 residues long. From germline, CDR1 is SGHTS and CDR2 YDEGEE.

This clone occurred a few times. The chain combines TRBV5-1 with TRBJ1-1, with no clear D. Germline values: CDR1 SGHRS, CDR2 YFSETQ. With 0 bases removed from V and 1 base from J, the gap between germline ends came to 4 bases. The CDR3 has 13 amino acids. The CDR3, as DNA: TGCGCCAGCAGCTTGGAGGGGAACACTGAAGCTTTCTTT. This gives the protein CASSLEGNTEAFF.

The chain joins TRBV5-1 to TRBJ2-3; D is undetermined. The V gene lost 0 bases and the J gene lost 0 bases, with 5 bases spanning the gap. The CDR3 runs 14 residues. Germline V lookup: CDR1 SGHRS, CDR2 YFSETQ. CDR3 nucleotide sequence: TGCGCCAGCAGCTTGGCGGACAGCACAGATACGCAGTATTTT. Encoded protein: CASSLADSTDTQYF.

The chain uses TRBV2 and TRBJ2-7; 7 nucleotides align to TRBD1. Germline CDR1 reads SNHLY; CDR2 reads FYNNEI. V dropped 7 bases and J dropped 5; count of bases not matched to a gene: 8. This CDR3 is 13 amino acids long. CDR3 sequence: CASTARGIHEQYV. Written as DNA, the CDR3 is TGTGCCAGCACGGCCAGGGGGATCCACGAGCAGTACGTC.

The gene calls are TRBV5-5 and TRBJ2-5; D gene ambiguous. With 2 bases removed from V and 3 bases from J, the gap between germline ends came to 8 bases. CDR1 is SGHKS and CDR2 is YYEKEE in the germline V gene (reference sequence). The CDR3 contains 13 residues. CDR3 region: CASSFSPEETQYF. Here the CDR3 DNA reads TGTGCCAGCAGCTTCTCGCCAGAAGAGACCCAGTACTTC.

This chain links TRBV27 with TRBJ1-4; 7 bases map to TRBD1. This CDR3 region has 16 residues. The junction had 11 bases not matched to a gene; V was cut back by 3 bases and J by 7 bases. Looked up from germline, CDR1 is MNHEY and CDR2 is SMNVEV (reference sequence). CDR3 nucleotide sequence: TGTGCCAGCAGTTTCCGACAGGGCGGTTTGGGTGAAAAACTGTTTTTT. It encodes CASSFRQGGLGEKLFF.

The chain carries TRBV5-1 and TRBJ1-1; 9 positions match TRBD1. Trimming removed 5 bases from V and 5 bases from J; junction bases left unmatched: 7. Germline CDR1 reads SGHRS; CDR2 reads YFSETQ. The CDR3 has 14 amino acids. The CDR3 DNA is TGCGCCAGCAGAATAAACAGGGGGCAGACTGAAGCTTTCTTT. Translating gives CASRINRGQTEAFF.

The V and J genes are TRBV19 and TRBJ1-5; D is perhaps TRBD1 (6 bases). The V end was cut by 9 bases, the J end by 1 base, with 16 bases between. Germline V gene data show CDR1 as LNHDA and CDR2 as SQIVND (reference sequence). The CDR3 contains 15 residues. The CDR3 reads CASLYRVGSNQPQHF. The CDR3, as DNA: TGTGCCAGCCTATACAGGGTAGGGAGCAATCAGCCCCAGCATTTT. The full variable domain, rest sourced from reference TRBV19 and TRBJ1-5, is DGGITQSPKYLFRKEGQNVTLSCEQNLNHDAMYWYRQDPGQGLRLIYYSQIVNDFQKGDIAEGYSVSREKKESFPLTVTSAQKNPTAFYLCASLYRVGSNQPQHFGDGTRLSIL.

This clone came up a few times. The CDR3 region is CASSVEINSPLHF. The CDR3 DNA is TGTGCCAGCAGCGTAGAAATCAATTCACCCCTCCACTTT. The rearrangement uses TRBV9 and TRBJ1-6; D is unresolved. The V gene's germline CDR1 is SGDLS and CDR2 YYNGEE. CDR3 length: 13 amino acids. V was shortened by 0 bases and J by 7 bases, with 5 bases between the two germline ends.

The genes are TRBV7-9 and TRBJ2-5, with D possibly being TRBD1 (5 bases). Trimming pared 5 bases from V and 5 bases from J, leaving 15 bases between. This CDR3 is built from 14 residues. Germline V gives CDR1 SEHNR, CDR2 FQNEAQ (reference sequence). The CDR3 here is CASSTLQGPETQYF. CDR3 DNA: TGTGCCAGCAGCACGTTGCAGGGTCCGGAGACCCAGTACTTC.

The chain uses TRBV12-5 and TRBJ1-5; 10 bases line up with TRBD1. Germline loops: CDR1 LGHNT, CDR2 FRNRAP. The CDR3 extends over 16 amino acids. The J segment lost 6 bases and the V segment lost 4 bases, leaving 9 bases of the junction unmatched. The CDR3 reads CASGSGGQGTPQPQHF. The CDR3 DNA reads TGTGCTAGTGGTTCAGGGGGACAGGGGACCCCTCAGCCCCAGCATTTT.

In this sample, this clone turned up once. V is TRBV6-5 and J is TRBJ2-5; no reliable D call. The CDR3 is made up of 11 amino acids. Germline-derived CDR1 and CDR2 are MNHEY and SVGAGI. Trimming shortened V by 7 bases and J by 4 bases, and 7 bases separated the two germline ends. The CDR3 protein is CASKQVETQYF. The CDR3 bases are TGTGCCAGCAAGCAGGTAGAGACCCAGTACTTC.

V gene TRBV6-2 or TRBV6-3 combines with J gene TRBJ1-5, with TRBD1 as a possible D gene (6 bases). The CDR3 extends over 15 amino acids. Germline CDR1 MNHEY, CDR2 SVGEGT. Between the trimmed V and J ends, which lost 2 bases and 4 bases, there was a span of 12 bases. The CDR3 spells CASSYPTGGNQPQHF. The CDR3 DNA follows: TGTGCCAGCAGTTACCCGACAGGTGGGAATCAGCCCCAGCATTTT.

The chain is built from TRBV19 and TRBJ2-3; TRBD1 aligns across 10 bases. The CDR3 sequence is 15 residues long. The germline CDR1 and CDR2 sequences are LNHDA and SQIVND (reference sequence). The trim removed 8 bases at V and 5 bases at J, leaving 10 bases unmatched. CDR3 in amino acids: CASGGQGRVGDTQYF. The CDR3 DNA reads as TGTGCCAGTGGGGGACAGGGGAGAGTGGGAGATACGCAGTATTTT.